This T cell receptor beta chain is from a study of blood T cells in healthy people across ages. Study overall: In model experiments, template switching was able to capture about one barcoded beta molecule for every two T cells that were present.

Primers used in a second PCR of roughly 6 to 11 cycles were a sample-barcoded 5' primer and a J-beta primer mix. TCRdb redid the calling of the 5' RACE reads with MiXCR, one entry per CDR3 protein. The sample lists roughly 800,000 distinct CDR3 sequences; roughly 64% were seen once. The V and J ends lost 0 bases and 14 bases respectively, with 9 bases between them. Germline lookup yields CDR1 SGDLS and CDR2 YYNGEE. The CDR3 loop spans 12 amino acids. The sample comprised blood. The source of this sequence is a young man in good health. V usage is TRBV9 and J usage is TRBJ1-6; possibly TRBD1 for D (5 bases). The CDR3 loop reads CASSVVGGTLHF. Written as DNA, the CDR3 is TGTGCCAGCAGCGTAGTGGGGGGAACCCTCCACTTT. The full variable domain, its missing parts supplied by reference TRBV9 and TRBJ1-6, is DSGVTQTPKHLITATGQRVTLRCSPRSGDLSVYWYQQSLDQGLQFLIQYYNGEERAKGNILERFSAQQFPDLHSELNLSSLELGDSALYFCASSVVGGTLHFGNGTRLTVT.